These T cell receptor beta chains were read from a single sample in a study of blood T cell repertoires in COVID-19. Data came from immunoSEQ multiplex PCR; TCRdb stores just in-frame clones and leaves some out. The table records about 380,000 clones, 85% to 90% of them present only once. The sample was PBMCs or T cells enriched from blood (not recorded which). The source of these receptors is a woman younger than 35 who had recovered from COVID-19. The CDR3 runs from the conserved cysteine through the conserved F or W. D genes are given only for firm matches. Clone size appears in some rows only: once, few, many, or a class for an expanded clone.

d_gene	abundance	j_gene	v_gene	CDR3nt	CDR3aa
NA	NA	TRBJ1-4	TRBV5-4	TGTGCCAGCAGCTTCAAAGGCGGAGGGGCGACTAATGAAAAACTGTTTTTT	CASSFKGGGATNEKLFF
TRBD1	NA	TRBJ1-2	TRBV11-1	TGTGCCAGCAGATCGGACAGGTCCTATGGCTACACCTTC	CASRSDRSYGYTF
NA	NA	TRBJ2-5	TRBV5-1	TGCGCCAGCAGCTTTATGGCTGATGTGAGCAGGGTGGCCCAGTACTTC	CASSFMADVSRVAQYF
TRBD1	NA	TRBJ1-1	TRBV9	TGTGCCAGCAGCGTAGAGGGACAGGGGAATGGTGAAGCTTTCTTT	CASSVEGQGNGEAFF
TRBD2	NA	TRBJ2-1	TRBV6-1	TGTGCCAGCAGTGGAACGAGCGGGGGGTCTTACAATGAGCAGTTCTTC	CASSGTSGGSYNEQFF
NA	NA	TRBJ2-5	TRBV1	TGCACCAGCAGCCAAGCCCACTGCCTAGGGGGGGTAGAGACCCAGTACTTC	CTSSQAHCLGGVETQYF
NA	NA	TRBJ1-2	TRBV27	TGTGCCAGCAGTTTATCGCCCGGGGGGGTGGGCTATGGCTACACCTTC	CASSLSPGGVGYGYTF
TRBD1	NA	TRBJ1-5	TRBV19	TGTGCCAGTACAGGGGGCGCCGGAAGCAATCAGCCCCAGCATTTT	CASTGGAGSNQPQHF
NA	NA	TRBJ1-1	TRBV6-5	TGTGCCAGCAGTTACTACCAGGAATCGGATGAAGCTTTCTTT	CASSYYQESDEAFF
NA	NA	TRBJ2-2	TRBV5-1	TGCGCCAGCAGCTTGGCCCTTGTATCTAAAGAGGCCGGGGAGCTGTTTTTT	CASSLALVSKEAGELFF
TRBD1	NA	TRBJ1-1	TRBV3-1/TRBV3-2	TGTGCCAGCAGCCAACAGGGGGTGCGCGCCCTCGGTATCAACACTGAAGCTTTCTTT	CASSQQGVRALGINTEAFF
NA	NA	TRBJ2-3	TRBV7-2	TGTGCCAGCAGCTTAGATGGGGGCCAGGGGTGGACAGATACGCAGTATTTT	CASSLDGGQGWTDTQYF
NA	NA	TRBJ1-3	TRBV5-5	TGTGCCAGCAGCTTGGAGCGGACGTCGAGCTCTGGAAACACCATATATTTT	CASSLERTSSSGNTIYF
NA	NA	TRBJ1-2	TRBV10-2	TGCGCCAGCATGGACAGACTAAGGCCTAACTATGGCTACACCTTC	CASMDRLRPNYGYTF
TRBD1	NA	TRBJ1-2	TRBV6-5	TGTGCCAGCAAGGCAGGGGGCGCAGGATATGGCTACACCTTC	CASKAGGAGYGYTF
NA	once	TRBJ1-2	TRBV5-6	TGTGCCAGCAGCTTGACGAAGGAGAGGGATTCCACCTACTATGGCTACACCTTC	CASSLTKERDSTYYGYTF
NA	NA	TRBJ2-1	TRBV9	TGTGCCAGCAGCGTACGGGTGGCAGGGGACCTGGAGCAGTTCTTC	CASSVRVAGDLEQFF
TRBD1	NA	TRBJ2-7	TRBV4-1	TGCGCCAGCAGCCAAGATGAGGGGACAGGCTCCGTCTACGAGCAGTACTTC	CASSQDEGTGSVYEQYF
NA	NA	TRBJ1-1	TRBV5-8	TGTGCCAGCAGCGGCTTTAAAATTATGAACACTGAAGCTTTCTTT	CASSGFKIMNTEAFF
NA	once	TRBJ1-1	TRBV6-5	TGTGCCAGCAGTTATCAAACACGGAACACTGAAGCTTTCTTT	CASSYQTRNTEAFF
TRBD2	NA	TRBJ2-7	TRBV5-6	TGTGCCAGCAGCTTGGATCCGATAACGGGGGGGAAGCACTACGAGCAGTACTTC	CASSLDPITGGKHYEQYF
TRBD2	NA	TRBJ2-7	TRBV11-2	TGTGCCAGCAGCCTAGCGGGGGGCAAGACCTACGAGCAGTACTTC	CASSLAGGKTYEQYF
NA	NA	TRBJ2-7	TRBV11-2	TGTGCCAGCAGCTTATTTGGACAGTCCTACGAGCAGTACTTC	CASSLFGQSYEQYF
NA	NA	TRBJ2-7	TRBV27	TGTGCCAGCAGTTTATCCGGAGGCAGCTCCTACGAGCAGTACTTC	CASSLSGGSSYEQYF
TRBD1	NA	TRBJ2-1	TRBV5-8	TGTGCCAGCAGCTTGGGGGGGACAGGGGTCCACAATGAGCAGTTCTTC	CASSLGGTGVHNEQFF
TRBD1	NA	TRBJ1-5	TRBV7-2	TGTGCCAGCAGCCCCCCAGGGGGTCAGCCCCAGCATTTT	CASSPPGGQPQHF
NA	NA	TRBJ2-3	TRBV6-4	TGTGCCAGCAGTGACTCCGTTAGGCAGTATTTT	CASSDSVRQYF
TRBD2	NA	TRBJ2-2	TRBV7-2	TGTGCCAGCAGCTTGGGAGGGCGCAACACCGGGGAGCTGTTTTTT	CASSLGGRNTGELFF
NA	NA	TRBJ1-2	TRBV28	TGTGCCAGCGCTAGCCCGGGGAATCGGGAGGGCTACACCTTC	CASASPGNREGYTF
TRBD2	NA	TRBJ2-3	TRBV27	TGTGCCAGCAGTTCACTTTTTGCGGGGGGGATGCTGAATACGCAGTATTTT	CASSSLFAGGMLNTQYF
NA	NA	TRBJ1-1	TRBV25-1	TGTGCCAGCAGTGTCGACAGCCGGAACACTGAAGCTTTCTTT	CASSVDSRNTEAFF
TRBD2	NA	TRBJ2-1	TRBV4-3	TGCGCCAGCAGCCAATCTGAGGTAGCGGGGGACGGTGAGCAGTTCTTC	CASSQSEVAGDGEQFF
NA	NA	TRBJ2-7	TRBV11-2	TGTGCCAGCAGCTTAGGCGGTAGCTACGAGCAGTACTTC	CASSLGGSYEQYF
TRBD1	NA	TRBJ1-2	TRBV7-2	TGTGCCAGCAGCGTCCGGGACAGGGGAGGGTATGGCTACACCTTC	CASSVRDRGGYGYTF
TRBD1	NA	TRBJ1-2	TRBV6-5	TGTGCCAGCAGGGGACAGGAGGGATACTATGGCTACACCTTC	CASRGQEGYYGYTF
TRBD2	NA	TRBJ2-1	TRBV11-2	TGTGCCAGCACCCCATTCCCTAGCGGGGGGAAAACACGCAATGAGCAGTTCTTC	CASTPFPSGGKTRNEQFF
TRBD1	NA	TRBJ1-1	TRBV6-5	TGTGCCAGCAGTTTAACCTCCGGGACAGTGAACACTGAAGCTTTCTTT	CASSLTSGTVNTEAFF
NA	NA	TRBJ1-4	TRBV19	TGTGCCAGTTCCCGGACTGAAAATGAAAAACTGTTTTTT	CASSRTENEKLFF
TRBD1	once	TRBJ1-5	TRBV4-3	TGCGCCAGCAGCCAGGGTCAGGGGGGTCAGCCCCAGCATTTT	CASSQGQGGQPQHF
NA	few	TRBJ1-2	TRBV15	TGTGCCACCAGCATCCAGGACAGCTATGGCTACACCTTC	CATSIQDSYGYTF
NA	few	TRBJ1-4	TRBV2	TGTGCCAGCATTAATCCGGGACTCCGTAATGAAAAACTGTTTTTT	CASINPGLRNEKLFF
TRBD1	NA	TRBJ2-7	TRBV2	TGTGCCAGCAGCGCAGGGACAGGGCTGTTAGAGCAGTACTTC	CASSAGTGLLEQYF
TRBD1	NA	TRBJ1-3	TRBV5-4	TGTGCCAGCAGCTTGGTCGGGACAGGGGGCGCGAAAGGAAACACCATATATTTT	CASSLVGTGGAKGNTIYF
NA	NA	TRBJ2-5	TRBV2	TGTGCCAGCAGCCCCGATGGAGGGACCCAGTACTTC	CASSPDGGTQYF